This TCR beta chain was recorded in a study of T cell responses to AZD1222 COVID-19 vaccine. The overall study: Recipients boosted at about 4 weeks or about 12 weeks are pooled.

Using immunoSEQ multiplex PCR, the repertoire was profiled, and TCRdb retains in-frame clones only, with some absent. The sample holds some 170,000 clones, 85% to 95% seen once. On this clone itself: What it binds is not known.

Study-level results: Compared with day 0, the breadth and depth of the Spike-specific TCR repertoire rose significantly after two doses of AZD1222. A mostly white British donor set with more females was recruited, and clonal diversity was possibly underestimated.

With V trimmed by 4 bases and J by 8 bases, 10 bases remained unmatched. Germline V gene data show CDR1 as SGHRS and CDR2 as YFSETQ. The length of the CDR3 is 16 residues. The sample was peripheral blood, taken on day 0 of AZD1222 vaccination. The receptor was isolated from an adult in good health. V is TRBV5-1 and J is TRBJ1-6; 9 nucleotides line up with TRBD1. CDR3 in DNA: TGCGCCAGCAGCATTAGGGGACAGGGTGCGGATTCACCCCTCCACTTT. Protein sequence: CASSIRGQGADSPLHF.